This T cell receptor beta chain was recovered during a study of brain T cells in children with intractable seizures. This clone showed up just once. Regarding time point: blood from clinic visit 5 months post-surgery; TSC patient then seizure free. The sequenced cases were selected for having the highest brain T cell transcript signatures. Method: immunoSEQ multiplex PCR; TCRdb's copy keeps in-frame clones and lacks some. The sample contains hundreds of thousands of clones, 93% of which appear only once. Trimming at V came to 3 bases and at J to 7 bases, leaving 4 bases not matched to a gene. The CDR3 runs to 13 residues. In germline, CDR1 is SGHDT, CDR2 YYEEEE.

The sequencing here drew on peripheral blood, taken less than 6 months after surgery. The receptor was isolated from a boy in the first two years of life with tuberous sclerosis and intractable seizures. This chain links TRBV5-6 with TRBJ1-1; 9 nucleotides agree with TRBD1. CDR3 DNA: TGTGCCAGCAGCTCCGGGACAGGGCTTGAAGCTTTCTTT. Translated: CASSSGTGLEAFF.